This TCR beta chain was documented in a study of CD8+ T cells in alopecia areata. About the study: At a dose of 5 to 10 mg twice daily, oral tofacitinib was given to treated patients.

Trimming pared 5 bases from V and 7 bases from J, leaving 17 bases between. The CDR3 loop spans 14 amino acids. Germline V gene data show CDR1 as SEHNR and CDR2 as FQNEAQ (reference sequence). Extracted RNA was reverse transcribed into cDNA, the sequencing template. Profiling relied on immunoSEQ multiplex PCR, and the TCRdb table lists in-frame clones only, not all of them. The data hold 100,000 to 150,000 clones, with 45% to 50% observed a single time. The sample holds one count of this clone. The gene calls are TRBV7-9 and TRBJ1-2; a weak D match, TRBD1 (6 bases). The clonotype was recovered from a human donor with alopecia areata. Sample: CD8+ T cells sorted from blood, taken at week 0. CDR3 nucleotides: TGTGCCAGCAGCCCACATCGAGGGGGGGCTGGCTACACCTTC. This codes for CASSPHRGGAGYTF. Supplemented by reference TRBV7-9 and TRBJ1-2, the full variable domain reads DTGVSQNPRHKITKRGQNVTFRCDPISEHNRLYWYRQTLGQGPEFLTYFQNEAQLEKSRLLSDRFSAERPKGSFSTLEIQRTEQGDSAMYLCASSPHRGGAGYTFGSGTRLTVV.